This record concerns one TCR beta chain sequence. These data are taken from a study of blood T cell repertoires in COVID-19. Sequencing used immunoSEQ multiplex PCR; TCRdb keeps in-frame clones, though not all of them. In the table there are 35,000 to 40,000 clones, around four fifths of which are singletons. The V gene end was trimmed by 4 bases and the J gene end by 0 bases; junction bases not matched to a gene: 2. Germline V gene lookup returns CDR1 LGHDT and CDR2 YNNKEL (reference sequence). The CDR3 has 14 residues. This sequence was found in a man aged 50 to 59 with active COVID-19. V is TRBV3-1 (or the pseudogene TRBV3-2) and J is TRBJ1-1; 7 bases map to TRBD1. Sequenced sample: peripheral blood. The CDR3 bases are TGTGCCAGCAGCCCCGGACAGGTGAACACTGAAGCTTTCTTT. Its translation: CASSPGQVNTEAFF.